This TCR beta chain came from a study of CD8+ T cells in alopecia areata. Following extraction, RNA underwent reverse transcription to cDNA, which served as the sequencing template. Repertoires were generated with immunoSEQ multiplex PCR, while TCRdb's copy carries only in-frame clones and drops some. The table shows roughly 150,000 clones, with 55% occurring only once. Findings of the study overall: Across lesional scalp, and particularly alopecia totalis/universalis, clonality surpassed that of normal scalp.

Concerning this clone itself: The antigen remains undetermined.

The receptor comes from a human donor in good health. Specimen: CD4+ T cells sorted from blood.

CDR3 bases: TGCGCCAGCAGCTTGGGCGGGCCTACGGCCTCTGGAAACACCATATATTTT. Translating it yields CASSLGGPTASGNTIYF. This chain uses TRBV5-1 with TRBJ1-3, with D unresolved. Germline V gene sequence: CDR1 SGHRS, CDR2 YFSETQ. The V and J ends lost 0 bases and 0 bases respectively, with 13 bases between them. CDR3 size: 17 residues.